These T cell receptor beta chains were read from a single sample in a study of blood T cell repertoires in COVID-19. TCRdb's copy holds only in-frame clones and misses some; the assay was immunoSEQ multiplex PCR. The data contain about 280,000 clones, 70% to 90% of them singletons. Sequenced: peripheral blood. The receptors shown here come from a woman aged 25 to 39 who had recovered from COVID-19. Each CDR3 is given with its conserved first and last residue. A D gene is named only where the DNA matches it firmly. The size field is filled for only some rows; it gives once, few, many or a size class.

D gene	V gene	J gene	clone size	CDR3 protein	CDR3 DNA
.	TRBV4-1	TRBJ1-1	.	CASSQDGTLNTEAFF	TGCGCCAGCAGCCAAGATGGGACTCTGAACACTGAAGCTTTCTTT
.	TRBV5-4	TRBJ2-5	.	CASSLVGGQGIETQYF	TGTGCCAGCAGCTTGGTAGGCGGCCAGGGCATAGAGACCCAGTACTTC
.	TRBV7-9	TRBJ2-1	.	CASSLSWTRGNEQFF	TGTGCCAGCAGCTTATCTTGGACCAGGGGCAATGAGCAGTTCTTC
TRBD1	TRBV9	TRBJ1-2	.	CASSVVDPAGTGGEGYTF	TGTGCCAGCAGCGTAGTTGACCCAGCCGGGACAGGGGGCGAAGGCTACACCTTC
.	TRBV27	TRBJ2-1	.	CASIQAGATYNEQFF	TGTGCCAGCATCCAGGCGGGGGCTACCTACAATGAGCAGTTCTTC
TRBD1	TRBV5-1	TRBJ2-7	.	CASSSGQGASYEQYF	TGCGCCAGCAGCAGTGGACAGGGGGCGTCCTACGAGCAGTACTTC
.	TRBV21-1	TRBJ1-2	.	CASSPLTVNYGYTF	TGTGCCAGCAGCCCCCTCACGGTTAACTATGGCTACACCTTC
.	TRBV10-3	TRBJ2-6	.	CAISESGQPGANVLTF	TGTGCCATCAGTGAGTCGGGGCAGCCTGGGGCCAACGTCCTGACTTTC
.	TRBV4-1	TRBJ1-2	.	CASSQEQGPYGYTF	TGCGCCAGCAGCCAAGAACAGGGCCCCTATGGCTACACCTTC
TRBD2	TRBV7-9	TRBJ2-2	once	CASSPTSGRNTGELFF	TGTGCCAGCAGCCCGACTAGCGGGAGGAACACCGGGGAGCTGTTTTTT
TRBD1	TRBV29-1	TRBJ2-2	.	CSGGQGSGELFF	TGCAGCGGTGGACAGGGGTCCGGGGAGCTGTTTTTT
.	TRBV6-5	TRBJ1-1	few	CASSYQHQNTEAFF	TGTGCCAGCAGTTACCAACACCAGAACACTGAAGCTTTCTTT
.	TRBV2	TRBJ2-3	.	CASIGDTHTDTQYF	TGTGCCAGCATTGGGGACACCCACACAGATACGCAGTATTTT
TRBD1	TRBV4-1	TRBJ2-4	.	CASSLGRLDRTKNIQYF	TGCGCCAGCAGCCTCGGACGCCTGGACAGGACCAAAAACATTCAGTACTTC
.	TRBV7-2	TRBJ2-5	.	CASSSRTPTTETQYF	TGTGCCAGCAGCTCTCGGACTCCCACAACGGAGACCCAGTACTTC
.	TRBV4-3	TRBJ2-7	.	CASSQERGNAYYEQYF	TGCGCCAGCAGCCAAGAAAGAGGGAACGCCTACTACGAGCAGTACTTC
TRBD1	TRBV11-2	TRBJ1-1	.	CASSPGTGQEAFF	TGTGCCAGCAGCCCCGGGACAGGGCAGGAAGCTTTCTTT
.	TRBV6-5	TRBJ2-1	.	CASSFRDIDNEQFF	TGTGCCAGCAGCTTCCGGGACATTGACAATGAGCAGTTCTTC
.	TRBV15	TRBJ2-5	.	CATSRGFRQAQETQYF	TGTGCCACCAGCAGAGGCTTCCGACAGGCTCAGGAGACCCAGTACTTC
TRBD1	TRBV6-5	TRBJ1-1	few	CASSYGQGGLGEAFF	TGTGCCAGCAGTTACGGACAGGGCGGTTTGGGTGAAGCTTTCTTT
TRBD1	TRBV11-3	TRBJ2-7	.	CASSARTGPSYEQYF	TGTGCCAGCAGCGCACGGACAGGTCCCTCCTACGAGCAGTACTTC
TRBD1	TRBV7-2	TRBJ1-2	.	CASSPTGVSYGYTF	TGTGCCAGCAGCCCTACAGGGGTTAGCTATGGCTACACCTTC
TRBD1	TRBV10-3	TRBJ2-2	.	CAIRINRGRNTGELFF	TGTGCCATCAGAATAAACAGGGGGCGTAACACCGGGGAGCTGTTTTTT
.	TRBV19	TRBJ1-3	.	CASSNRQYSGNTIYF	TGTGCCAGTAGTAACCGACAGTACTCTGGAAACACCATATATTTT